Here is one TCR beta chain with its context. Its antigen is not known. The sample is drawn from a study of cytomegalovirus exposure and HLA in healthy donors. The V segment lost 4 bases and the J segment 5 bases; nucleotides outside the gene matches: 9. Per the germline V gene, CDR1 is MNHEY and CDR2 is SVGAGI. The CDR3 consists of 15 residues. This PCR relied on a set of 60 Vbeta primers and 13 Jbeta primers. Some clones are missing from TCRdb's copy, which holds only in-frame ones; the method was immunoSEQ multiplex PCR. This repertoire shows roughly 78,000 clones, approximately 57% found once; its top ten account for 5.7%. Overall study results and limits: Cytomegalovirus status was reportedly diagnosed by the classifier with high specificity and sensitivity. Reportedly, HLA-A and HLA-B alleles of most subjects were accurately predicted from TCR beta. Being productive about 90% or about 30% of the time was typical of most TCR beta V segments in an earlier analysis.

Input material: PBMCs. The sequence derives from a man aged 30 to 45 in good health and CMV-seropositive. V usage is TRBV6-5 and J usage is TRBJ2-5; 8 bases are shared with TRBD2. The CDR3 DNA reads TGTGCCAGCAGTTCTCCGGGACTAGGATCCGAGACCCAGTACTTC. It translates to CASSSPGLGSETQYF.